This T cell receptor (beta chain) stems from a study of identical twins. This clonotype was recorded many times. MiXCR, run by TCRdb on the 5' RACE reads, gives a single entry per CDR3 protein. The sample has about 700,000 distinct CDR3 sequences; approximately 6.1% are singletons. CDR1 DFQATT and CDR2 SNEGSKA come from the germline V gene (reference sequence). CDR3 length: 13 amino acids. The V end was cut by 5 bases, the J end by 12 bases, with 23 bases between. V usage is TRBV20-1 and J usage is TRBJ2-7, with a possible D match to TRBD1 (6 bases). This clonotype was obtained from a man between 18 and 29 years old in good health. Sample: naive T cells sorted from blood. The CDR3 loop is CSAPDVRGSLWYF. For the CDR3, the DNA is TGCAGTGCTCCCGATGTGAGGGGGAGTCTTTGGTACTTC.